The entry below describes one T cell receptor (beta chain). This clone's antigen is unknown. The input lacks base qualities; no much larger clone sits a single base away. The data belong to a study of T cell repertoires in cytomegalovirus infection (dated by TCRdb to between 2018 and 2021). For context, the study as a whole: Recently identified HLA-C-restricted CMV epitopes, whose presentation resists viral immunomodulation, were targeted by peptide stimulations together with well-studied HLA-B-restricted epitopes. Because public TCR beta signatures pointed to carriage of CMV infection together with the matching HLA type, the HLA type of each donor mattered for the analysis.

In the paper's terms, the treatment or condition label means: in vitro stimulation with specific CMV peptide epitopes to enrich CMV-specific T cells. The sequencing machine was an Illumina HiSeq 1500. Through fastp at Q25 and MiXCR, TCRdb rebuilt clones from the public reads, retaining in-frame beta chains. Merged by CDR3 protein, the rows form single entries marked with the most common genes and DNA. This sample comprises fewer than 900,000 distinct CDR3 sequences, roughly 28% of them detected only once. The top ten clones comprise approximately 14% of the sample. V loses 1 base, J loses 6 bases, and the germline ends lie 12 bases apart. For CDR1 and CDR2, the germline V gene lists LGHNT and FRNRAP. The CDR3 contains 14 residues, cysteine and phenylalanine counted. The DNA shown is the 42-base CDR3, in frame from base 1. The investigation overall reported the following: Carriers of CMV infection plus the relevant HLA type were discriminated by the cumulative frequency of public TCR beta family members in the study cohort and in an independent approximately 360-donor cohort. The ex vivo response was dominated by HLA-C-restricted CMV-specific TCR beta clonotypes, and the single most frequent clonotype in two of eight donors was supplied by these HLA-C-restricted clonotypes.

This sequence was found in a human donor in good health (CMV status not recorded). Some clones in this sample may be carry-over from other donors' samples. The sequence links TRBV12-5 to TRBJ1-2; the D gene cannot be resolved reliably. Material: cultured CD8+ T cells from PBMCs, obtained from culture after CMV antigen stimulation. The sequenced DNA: TGTGCTAGTGGTTTGGATCACTCAAGTGATGGCTACACCTTC. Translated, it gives CASGLDHSSDGYTF. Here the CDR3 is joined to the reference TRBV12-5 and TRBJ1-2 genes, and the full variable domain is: DARVTQTPRHKVTEMGQEVTMRCQPILGHNTVFWYRQTMMQGLELLAYFRNRAPLDDSGMPKDRFSAEMPDATLATLKIQPSEPRDSAVYFCASGLDHSSDGYTFGSGTRLTVV.